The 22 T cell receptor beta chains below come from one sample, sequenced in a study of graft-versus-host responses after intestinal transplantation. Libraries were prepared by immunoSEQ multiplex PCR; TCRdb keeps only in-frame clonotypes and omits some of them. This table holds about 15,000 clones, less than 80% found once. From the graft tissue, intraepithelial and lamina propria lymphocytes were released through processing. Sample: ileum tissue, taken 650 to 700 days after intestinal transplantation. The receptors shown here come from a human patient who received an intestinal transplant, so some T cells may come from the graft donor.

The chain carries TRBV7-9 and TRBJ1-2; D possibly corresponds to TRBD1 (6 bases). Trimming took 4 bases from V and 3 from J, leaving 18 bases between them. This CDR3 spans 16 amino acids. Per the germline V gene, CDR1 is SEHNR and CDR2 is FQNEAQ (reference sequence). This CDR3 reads CASSSPSGEGDYGYTF. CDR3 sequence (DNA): TGTGCCAGCAGCTCGCCTAGTGGGGAGGGGGACTATGGCTACACCTTC.

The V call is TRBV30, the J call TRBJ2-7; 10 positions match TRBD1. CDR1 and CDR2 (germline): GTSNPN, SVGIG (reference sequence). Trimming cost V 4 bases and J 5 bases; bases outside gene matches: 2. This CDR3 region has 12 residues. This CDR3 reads CAWTGQGNEQYF. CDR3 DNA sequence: TGTGCCTGGACGGGACAGGGGAACGAGCAGTACTTC.

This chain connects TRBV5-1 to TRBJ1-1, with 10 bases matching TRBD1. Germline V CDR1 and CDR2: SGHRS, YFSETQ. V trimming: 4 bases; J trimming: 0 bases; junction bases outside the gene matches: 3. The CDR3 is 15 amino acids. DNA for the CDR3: TGCGCCAGCAGCCCGACAGGGGGCTTGAACACTGAAGCTTTCTTT. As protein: CASSPTGGLNTEAFF.

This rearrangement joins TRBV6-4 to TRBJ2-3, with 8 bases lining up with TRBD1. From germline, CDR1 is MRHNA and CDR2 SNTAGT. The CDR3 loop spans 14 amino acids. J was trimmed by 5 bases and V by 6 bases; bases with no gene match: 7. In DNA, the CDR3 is TGTGCCAGCAGCCAGGGGGCGGAGGGAGATACGCAGTATTTT. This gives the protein CASSQGAEGDTQYF.

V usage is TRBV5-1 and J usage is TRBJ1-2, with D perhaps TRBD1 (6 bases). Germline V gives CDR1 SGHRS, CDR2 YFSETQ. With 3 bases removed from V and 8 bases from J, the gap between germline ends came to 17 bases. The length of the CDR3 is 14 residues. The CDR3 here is CASSSQGLSYGYTF. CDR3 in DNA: TGCGCCAGCAGCTCGCAGGGGCTGAGTTACGGCTACACCTTC.

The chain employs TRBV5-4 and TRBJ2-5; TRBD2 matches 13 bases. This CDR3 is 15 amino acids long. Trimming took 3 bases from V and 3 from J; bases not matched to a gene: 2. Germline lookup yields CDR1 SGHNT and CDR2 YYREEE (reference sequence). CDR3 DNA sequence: TGTGCCAGCAGCTGGACTAGCGGGGGAGAAGAGACCCAGTACTTC. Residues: CASSWTSGGEETQYF.

Written as DNA, the CDR3 is TGTGCCAGCAGTGTCTACCAGGGCCCTAATGAAAAACTGTTTTTT. The encoded protein is CASSVYQGPNEKLFF. The chain couples TRBV25-1 to TRBJ1-4; TRBD1 might be the D (5 bases). The CDR3 length is 15 residues. V shed 4 bases and J shed 3 bases, with 12 bases lying between them. Per germline, CDR1 MGHDK and CDR2 SYGVNS.

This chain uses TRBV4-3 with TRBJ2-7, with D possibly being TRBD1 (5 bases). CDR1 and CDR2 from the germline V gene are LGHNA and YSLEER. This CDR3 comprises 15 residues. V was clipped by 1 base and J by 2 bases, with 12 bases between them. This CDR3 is CASSQVAGSAYEQYF. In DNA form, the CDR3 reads TGCGCCAGCAGCCAAGTTGCAGGGTCTGCCTACGAGCAGTACTTC.

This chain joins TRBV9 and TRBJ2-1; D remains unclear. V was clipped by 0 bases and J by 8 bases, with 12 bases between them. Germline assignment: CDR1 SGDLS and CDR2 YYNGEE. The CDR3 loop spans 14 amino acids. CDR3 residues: CASSVESLEYEQFF. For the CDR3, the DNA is TGTGCCAGCAGCGTAGAGTCCCTAGAGTATGAGCAGTTCTTC.

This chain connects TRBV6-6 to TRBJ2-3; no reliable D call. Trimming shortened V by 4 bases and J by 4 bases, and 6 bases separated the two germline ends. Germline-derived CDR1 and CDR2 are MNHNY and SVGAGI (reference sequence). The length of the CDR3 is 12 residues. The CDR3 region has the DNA TGTGCCAGCAGTTTCTTAGCAGATACGCAGTATTTT. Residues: CASSFLADTQYF.

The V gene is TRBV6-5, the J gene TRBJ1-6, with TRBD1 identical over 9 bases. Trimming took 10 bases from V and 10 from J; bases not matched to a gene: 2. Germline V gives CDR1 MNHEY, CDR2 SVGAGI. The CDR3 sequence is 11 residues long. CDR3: CATGQGSPLHF. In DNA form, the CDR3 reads TGTGCCACCGGACAGGGGTCACCCCTCCACTTT.

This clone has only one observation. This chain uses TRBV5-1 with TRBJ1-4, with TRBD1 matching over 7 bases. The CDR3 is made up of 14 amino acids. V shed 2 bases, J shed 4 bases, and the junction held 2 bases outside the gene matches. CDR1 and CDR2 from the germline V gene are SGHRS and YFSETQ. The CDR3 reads CASSFGTDNEKLFF. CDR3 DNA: TGCGCCAGCAGCTTTGGGACAGATAATGAAAAACTGTTTTTT. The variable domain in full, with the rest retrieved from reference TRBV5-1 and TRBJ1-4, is KAGVTQTPRYLIKTRGQQVTLSCSPISGHRSVSWYQQTPGQGLQFLFEYFSETQRNKGNFPGRFSGRQFSNSRSEMNVSTLELGDSALYLCASSFGTDNEKLFFGSGTQLSVL.

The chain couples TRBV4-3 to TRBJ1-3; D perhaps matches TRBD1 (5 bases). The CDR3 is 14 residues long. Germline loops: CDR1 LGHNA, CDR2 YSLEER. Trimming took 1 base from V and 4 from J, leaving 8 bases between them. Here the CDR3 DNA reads TGCGCCAGCAGCCAAGTTGCAGGGGGAAACACCATATATTTT. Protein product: CASSQVAGGNTIYF.

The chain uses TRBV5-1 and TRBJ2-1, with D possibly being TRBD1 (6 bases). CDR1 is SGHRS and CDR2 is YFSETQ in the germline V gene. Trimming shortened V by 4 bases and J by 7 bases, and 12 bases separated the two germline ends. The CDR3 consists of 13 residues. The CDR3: CASSATGENEQFF. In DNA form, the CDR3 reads TGCGCCAGCAGCGCGACAGGAGAAAATGAGCAGTTCTTC.

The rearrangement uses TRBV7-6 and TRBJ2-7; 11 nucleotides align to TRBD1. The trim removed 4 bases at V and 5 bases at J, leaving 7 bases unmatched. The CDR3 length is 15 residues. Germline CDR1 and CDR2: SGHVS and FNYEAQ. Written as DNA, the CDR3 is TGTGCCAGCAGCTCTCAAGGACAGGGGGCGGACGAGCAGTACTTC. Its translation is CASSSQGQGADEQYF.

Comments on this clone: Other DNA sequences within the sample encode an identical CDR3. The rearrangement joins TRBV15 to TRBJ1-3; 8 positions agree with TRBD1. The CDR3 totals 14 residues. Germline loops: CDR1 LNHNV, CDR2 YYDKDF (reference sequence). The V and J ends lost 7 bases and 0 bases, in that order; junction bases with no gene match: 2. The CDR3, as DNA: TGTGCCACCAACACAGGGGGCTCTGGAAACACCATATATTTT. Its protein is CATNTGGSGNTIYF.

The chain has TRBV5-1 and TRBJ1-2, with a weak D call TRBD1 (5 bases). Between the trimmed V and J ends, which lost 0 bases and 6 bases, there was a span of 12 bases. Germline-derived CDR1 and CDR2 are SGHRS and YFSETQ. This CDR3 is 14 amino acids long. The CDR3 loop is CASSLESGLDGYTF. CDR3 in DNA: TGCGCCAGCAGCTTGGAATCAGGGCTCGATGGCTACACCTTC.

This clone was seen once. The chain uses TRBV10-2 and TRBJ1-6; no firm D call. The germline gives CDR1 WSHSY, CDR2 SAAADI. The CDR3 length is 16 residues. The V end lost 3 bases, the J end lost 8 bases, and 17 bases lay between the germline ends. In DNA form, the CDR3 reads TGCGCCAGCAGTGACTCGACGGGGATGGTGGATTCACCCCTCCACTTT. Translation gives CASSDSTGMVDSPLHF.

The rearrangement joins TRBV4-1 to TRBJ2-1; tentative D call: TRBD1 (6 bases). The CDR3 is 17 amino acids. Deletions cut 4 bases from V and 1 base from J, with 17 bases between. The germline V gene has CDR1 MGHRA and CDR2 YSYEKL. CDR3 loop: CASSPRPGQISYNEQFF. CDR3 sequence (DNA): TGCGCCAGCAGCCCCCGGCCCGGACAGATTTCCTACAATGAGCAGTTCTTC.

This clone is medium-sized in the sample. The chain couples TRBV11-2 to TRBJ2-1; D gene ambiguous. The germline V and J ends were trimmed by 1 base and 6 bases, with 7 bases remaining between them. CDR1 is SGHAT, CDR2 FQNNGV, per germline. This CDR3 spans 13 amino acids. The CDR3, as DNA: TGTGCCAGCAGCTTAGGGCCATTCAATGAGCAGTTCTTC. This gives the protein CASSLGPFNEQFF.

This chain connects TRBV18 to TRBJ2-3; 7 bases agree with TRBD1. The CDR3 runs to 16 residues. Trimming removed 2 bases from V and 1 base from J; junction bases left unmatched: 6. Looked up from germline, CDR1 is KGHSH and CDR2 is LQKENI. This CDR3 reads CASSPGQEPGTDTQYF. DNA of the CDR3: TGTGCCAGCTCACCAGGACAGGAACCCGGCACAGATACGCAGTATTTT.

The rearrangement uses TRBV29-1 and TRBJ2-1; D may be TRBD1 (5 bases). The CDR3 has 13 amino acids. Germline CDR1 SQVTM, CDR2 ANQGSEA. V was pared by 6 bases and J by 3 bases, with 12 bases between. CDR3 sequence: CSVAYDSYNEQFF. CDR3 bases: TGCAGCGTAGCCTATGACAGCTACAATGAGCAGTTCTTC.